This TCR beta chain was retrieved from a study of early T cells in non-severe SARS-CoV-2 infection. Study-wide context: The chains were unpaired, and the sequenced material was bulk RNA from unsorted whole blood. Regarding the study as a whole: Missing private and CD4 specificities, VDJdb matching favored anti-spike CD8 responses.

Trimming took off 8 bases at V and 4 bases at J, with 6 bases between the two ends. The CDR3 totals 11 residues. The germline V gene encodes CDR1 SEHNR and CDR2 FQNEAQ (reference sequence). In this sample, this clonotype turned up many times. The antigen remains undetermined. Researchers attached unique molecular identifiers to individual cDNA molecules. MiXCR, applied by TCRdb to the 5' RACE reads, yields one record per CDR3 protein. The table records fewer than 60,000 distinct CDR3 sequences, 12% of them present only once. The chain has TRBV7-9 and TRBJ2-1; D gene unclear. This receptor was identified in an adult who was a healthcare worker with PCR-confirmed SARS-CoV-2 infection or an uninfected control (not recorded which). Sequenced input: whole blood. The CDR3 DNA reads TGTGCCAGCGTCGGGTACAATGAGCAGTTCTTC. Translation gives CASVGYNEQFF.